The 5 T cell receptor beta chains below come from one sample, sequenced in a study of cytomegalovirus exposure and HLA in healthy donors. The PCR ran on 60 Vbeta and 13 Jbeta primers. TCRdb's table, derived via immunoSEQ multiplex PCR, lists solely in-frame clones and lacks some. The data hold a few hundred thousand clones, with about 89% observed a single time. The sample was PBMCs. The receptors derive from a woman aged 18-35 years in good health and CMV-seronegative.

This clone was seen once. The chain joins TRBV30 to TRBJ1-2; 7 positions agree with TRBD1. The CDR3 runs 12 residues. J gave up 5 bases and V 3 bases, and 3 bases lay outside the gene matches. The germline V gene has CDR1 GTSNPN and CDR2 SVGIG (reference sequence). The CDR3 reads CAWRRTGYGYTF. The CDR3 DNA is TGTGCCTGGAGACGGACAGGTTATGGCTACACCTTC.

V and J are TRBV7-9 and TRBJ2-7; maybe TRBD2 (5 bases). The V gene's germline CDR1 is SEHNR and CDR2 FQNEAQ (reference sequence). The CDR3 extends over 14 amino acids. Trimming left V 5 bases short and J 0 bases short, with 11 bases between. CDR3 sequence reads: CASSVRRDSYEQYF. The CDR3 region has the DNA TGTGCCAGCAGCGTAAGACGGGACTCCTACGAGCAGTACTTC.

The chain recombines TRBV11-2 with TRBJ2-5; TRBD2 agrees at 11 bases. Germline V gives CDR1 SGHAT, CDR2 FQNNGV. The V and J ends lost 0 bases and 1 base, in that order; junction bases with no gene match: 10. The CDR3 spans 19 residues. The CDR3 sequence is CASSLDFGTSGSFQETQYF. The CDR3 DNA sequence: TGTGCCAGCAGCTTAGATTTTGGGACTAGCGGATCCTTCCAAGAGACCCAGTACTTC.

The chain combines TRBV7-2 with TRBJ2-1; TRBD2 agrees at 8 bases. J lost 4 bases, V lost 5 bases, and 13 bases had no gene match. The CDR3 runs 17 residues. Germline values: CDR1 SGHTA, CDR2 FQGNSA. The CDR3 here is CASSQLAGTRVYNEQFF. The DNA of the CDR3 is TGTGCCAGCAGCCAACTCGCCGGGACTAGAGTATACAATGAGCAGTTCTTC.

This chain joins TRBV7-6 and TRBJ1-2; no clear D. The CDR3 runs to 13 residues. V lost 5 bases and J 8 bases, leaving 15 bases between the germline ends. Germline assignment: CDR1 SGHVS and CDR2 FNYEAQ. In DNA, the CDR3 is TGTGCCAGCAGCCCCCGGGTCCTTTCGGGCTACACCTTC. Residues: CASSPRVLSGYTF. Full variable domain (remainder filled in from reference TRBV7-6 and TRBJ1-2): GAGVSQSPRYKVTKRGQDVALRCDPISGHVSLYWYRQALGQGPEFLTYFNYEAQQDKSGLPNDRFSAERPEGSISTLTIQRTEQRDSAMYRCASSPRVLSGYTFGSGTRLTVV.